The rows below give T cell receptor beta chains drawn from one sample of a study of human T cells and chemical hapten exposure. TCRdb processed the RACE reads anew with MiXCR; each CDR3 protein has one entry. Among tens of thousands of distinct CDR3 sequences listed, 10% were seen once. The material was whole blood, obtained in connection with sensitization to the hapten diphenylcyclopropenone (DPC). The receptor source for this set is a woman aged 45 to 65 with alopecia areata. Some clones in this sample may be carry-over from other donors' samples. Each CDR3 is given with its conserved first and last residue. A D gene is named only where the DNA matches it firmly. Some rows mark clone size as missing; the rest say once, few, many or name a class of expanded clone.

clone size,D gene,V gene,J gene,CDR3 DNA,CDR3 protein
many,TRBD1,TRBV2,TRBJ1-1,TGTGCCCGGGACAGGGGGAGCACTGAAGCTTTCTTT,CARDRGSTEAFF
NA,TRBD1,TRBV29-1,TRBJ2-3,TGCAGCGTTGTGGCCCCGGACAGGGGCACAGATACGCAGTATTTT,CSVVAPDRGTDTQYF
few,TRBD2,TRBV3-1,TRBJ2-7,TGTGCCAGCAGCTACCGGACTAGCCTATACGAGCAGTACTTC,CASSYRTSLYEQYF
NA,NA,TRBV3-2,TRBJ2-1,TGTGCCAGCAGACAAACTTCGAGCGGGACTAGCGGTCACAATGAGCAGTTCTTC,CASRQTSSGTSGHNEQFF
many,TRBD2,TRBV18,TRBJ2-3,TGTGCCAGCTCACCGTCTCTAGCGGGAGGGCCAGATACGCAGTATTTT,CASSPSLAGGPDTQYF
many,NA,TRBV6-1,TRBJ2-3,TGTGCCAGCAGCCCTGTGGGGTCCTCTAGCACAGATACGCAGTATTTT,CASSPVGSSSTDTQYF
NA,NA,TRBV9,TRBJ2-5,TGTGCCAGCAGCCCCTCAGGAGTAGAGCAAGAGACCCAGTACTTC,CASSPSGVEQETQYF
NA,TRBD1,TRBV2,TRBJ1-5,TGTGCCAGCAGTGAAAGGACAGGGGGGAGGGGGCCTAATCAGCCCCAGCATTTT,CASSERTGGRGPNQPQHF
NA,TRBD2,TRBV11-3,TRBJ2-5,TGTGCCAGCAGCTTACTAGCGGGACGGGGAGAGACCCAGTACTTC,CASSLLAGRGETQYF
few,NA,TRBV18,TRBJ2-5,TGTGCCAGCTCACCAATGGTCCAAGAGACCCAGTACTTC,CASSPMVQETQYF
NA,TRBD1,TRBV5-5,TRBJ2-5,TGTGCCAGCAGCTATTTGGACAGGTACCAAGAGACCCAGTACTTC,CASSYLDRYQETQYF
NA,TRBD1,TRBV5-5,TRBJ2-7,TGTGCCAGCAGCTTCCCCGGGACAGGGATCAGCTCCTACGAGCAGTACTTC,CASSFPGTGISSYEQYF
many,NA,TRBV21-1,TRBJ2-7,TGTGCCAGCAGCAAAGGATACCCCCCGGGGCCCTACGAGCAGTACTTC,CASSKGYPPGPYEQYF
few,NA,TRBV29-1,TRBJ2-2,TGCAGCGTTCCCTCAACGAGGACCGGGGAGCTGTTTTTT,CSVPSTRTGELFF
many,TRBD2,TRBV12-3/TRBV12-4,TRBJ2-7,TGTGCCAGCAGTCCCGGGACTATTCCTTACGAGCAGTACTTC,CASSPGTIPYEQYF
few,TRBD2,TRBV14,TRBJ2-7,TGTGCCAGCAGCCGGGGACTAGCGGGACCCTACGAGCAGTACTTC,CASSRGLAGPYEQYF
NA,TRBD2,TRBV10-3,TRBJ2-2,TGTGCCATCAGTGAGGGACTAGCAACCGCCGGGGAGCTGTTTTTT,CAISEGLATAGELFF
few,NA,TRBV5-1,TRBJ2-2,TGCGCCAGCAGCTTGGGATACACCCCGAACACCGGGGAGCTGTTTTTT,CASSLGYTPNTGELFF
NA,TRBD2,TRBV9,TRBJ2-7,TGTGCCAGCAGCGTTAGCGGGAGGGCCTACGAGCAGTACTTC,CASSVSGRAYEQYF
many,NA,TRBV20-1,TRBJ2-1,TGCAGTGCTCCAGGGGTGGATGAGCAGTTCTTC,CSAPGVDEQFF
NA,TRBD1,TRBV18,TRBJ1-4,TGTGCCAGCTCACCACCCAGGGACAGGGCTGAAAAACTGTTTTTT,CASSPPRDRAEKLFF
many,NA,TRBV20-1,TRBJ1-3,TGCAGTGCTAGGGAGGCCTCTGGAAACACCATATATTTT,CSAREASGNTIYF
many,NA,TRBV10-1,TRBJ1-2,TGCGCCAGCAGTGAGTCGGGGGGAAGCGGCTACACCTTC,CASSESGGSGYTF
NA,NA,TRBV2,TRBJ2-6,TGTGCCAGCACCAGATCTGGGGTCTCTGGGGCCAACGTCCTGACTTTC,CASTRSGVSGANVLTF
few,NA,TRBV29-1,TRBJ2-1,TGCAGCGTTGTTGTGCAGTACAATGAGCAGTTCTTC,CSVVVQYNEQFF
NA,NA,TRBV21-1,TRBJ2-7,TGTGCCAGCAGCAAAGGGACTAGCGGGATATCACCCCTCCCGGGCGAGCAGTACTTC,CASSKGTSGISPLPGEQYF
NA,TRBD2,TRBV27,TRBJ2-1,TGTGCCAGCAGTCCGAGACTAGCGGGAGGGTACAATGAGCAGTTCTTC,CASSPRLAGGYNEQFF
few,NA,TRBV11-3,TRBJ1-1,TGTGCCAGCAGCTTAGGGGCCGGGGAAAACACTGAAGCTTTCTTT,CASSLGAGENTEAFF
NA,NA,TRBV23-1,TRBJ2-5,TGCGCCAGCAGGACTACAGGGTACCAAGAGACCCAGTACTTC,CASRTTGYQETQYF
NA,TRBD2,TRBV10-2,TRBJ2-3,TGCGCCAGCTCTTTTAGCGCGGGAGCCTCAGATACGCAGTATTTT,CASSFSAGASDTQYF
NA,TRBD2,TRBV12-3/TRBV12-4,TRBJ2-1,TGTGCCAGCAGTGATAGCGGGAGGTACAATGAGCAGTTCTTC,CASSDSGRYNEQFF
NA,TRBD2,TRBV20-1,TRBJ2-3,TGCAGTGCTCCAGATAGCGGGAGTAGCACAGATACGCAGTATTTT,CSAPDSGSSTDTQYF
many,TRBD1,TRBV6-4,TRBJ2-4,TGTGCCAGCAGTGAGACAGGGGTTCGGAACATTCAGTACTTC,CASSETGVRNIQYF
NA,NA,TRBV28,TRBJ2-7,TGTGCCAGCAGGCCAGCAGGGCAGGAGCAGTACTTC,CASRPAGQEQYF
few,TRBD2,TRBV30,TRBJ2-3,TGTGCCTGGAGTGGAGGTGCGCTAGCGGGGAACACAGATACGCAGTATTTT,CAWSGGALAGNTDTQYF
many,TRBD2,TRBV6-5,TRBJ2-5,TGTGCCAGCAGTTACGGGGGGACTAGCGGACAAGAGACCCAGTACTTC,CASSYGGTSGQETQYF
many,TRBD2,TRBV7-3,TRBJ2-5,TGTGCCAGCAGCCGGACTAGCGGGAGGACCGAGACCCAGTACTTC,CASSRTSGRTETQYF
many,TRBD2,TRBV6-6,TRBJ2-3,TGTGCCAGCAGTCCGACTAGCGATACGCAGTATTTT,CASSPTSDTQYF
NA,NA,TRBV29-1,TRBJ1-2,TGCAGCGCCCTTGACTATGGCTACACCTTC,CSALDYGYTF
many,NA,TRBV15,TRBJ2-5,TGTGCCACCAGCAGGGACATTCAAGAGACCCAGTACTTC,CATSRDIQETQYF